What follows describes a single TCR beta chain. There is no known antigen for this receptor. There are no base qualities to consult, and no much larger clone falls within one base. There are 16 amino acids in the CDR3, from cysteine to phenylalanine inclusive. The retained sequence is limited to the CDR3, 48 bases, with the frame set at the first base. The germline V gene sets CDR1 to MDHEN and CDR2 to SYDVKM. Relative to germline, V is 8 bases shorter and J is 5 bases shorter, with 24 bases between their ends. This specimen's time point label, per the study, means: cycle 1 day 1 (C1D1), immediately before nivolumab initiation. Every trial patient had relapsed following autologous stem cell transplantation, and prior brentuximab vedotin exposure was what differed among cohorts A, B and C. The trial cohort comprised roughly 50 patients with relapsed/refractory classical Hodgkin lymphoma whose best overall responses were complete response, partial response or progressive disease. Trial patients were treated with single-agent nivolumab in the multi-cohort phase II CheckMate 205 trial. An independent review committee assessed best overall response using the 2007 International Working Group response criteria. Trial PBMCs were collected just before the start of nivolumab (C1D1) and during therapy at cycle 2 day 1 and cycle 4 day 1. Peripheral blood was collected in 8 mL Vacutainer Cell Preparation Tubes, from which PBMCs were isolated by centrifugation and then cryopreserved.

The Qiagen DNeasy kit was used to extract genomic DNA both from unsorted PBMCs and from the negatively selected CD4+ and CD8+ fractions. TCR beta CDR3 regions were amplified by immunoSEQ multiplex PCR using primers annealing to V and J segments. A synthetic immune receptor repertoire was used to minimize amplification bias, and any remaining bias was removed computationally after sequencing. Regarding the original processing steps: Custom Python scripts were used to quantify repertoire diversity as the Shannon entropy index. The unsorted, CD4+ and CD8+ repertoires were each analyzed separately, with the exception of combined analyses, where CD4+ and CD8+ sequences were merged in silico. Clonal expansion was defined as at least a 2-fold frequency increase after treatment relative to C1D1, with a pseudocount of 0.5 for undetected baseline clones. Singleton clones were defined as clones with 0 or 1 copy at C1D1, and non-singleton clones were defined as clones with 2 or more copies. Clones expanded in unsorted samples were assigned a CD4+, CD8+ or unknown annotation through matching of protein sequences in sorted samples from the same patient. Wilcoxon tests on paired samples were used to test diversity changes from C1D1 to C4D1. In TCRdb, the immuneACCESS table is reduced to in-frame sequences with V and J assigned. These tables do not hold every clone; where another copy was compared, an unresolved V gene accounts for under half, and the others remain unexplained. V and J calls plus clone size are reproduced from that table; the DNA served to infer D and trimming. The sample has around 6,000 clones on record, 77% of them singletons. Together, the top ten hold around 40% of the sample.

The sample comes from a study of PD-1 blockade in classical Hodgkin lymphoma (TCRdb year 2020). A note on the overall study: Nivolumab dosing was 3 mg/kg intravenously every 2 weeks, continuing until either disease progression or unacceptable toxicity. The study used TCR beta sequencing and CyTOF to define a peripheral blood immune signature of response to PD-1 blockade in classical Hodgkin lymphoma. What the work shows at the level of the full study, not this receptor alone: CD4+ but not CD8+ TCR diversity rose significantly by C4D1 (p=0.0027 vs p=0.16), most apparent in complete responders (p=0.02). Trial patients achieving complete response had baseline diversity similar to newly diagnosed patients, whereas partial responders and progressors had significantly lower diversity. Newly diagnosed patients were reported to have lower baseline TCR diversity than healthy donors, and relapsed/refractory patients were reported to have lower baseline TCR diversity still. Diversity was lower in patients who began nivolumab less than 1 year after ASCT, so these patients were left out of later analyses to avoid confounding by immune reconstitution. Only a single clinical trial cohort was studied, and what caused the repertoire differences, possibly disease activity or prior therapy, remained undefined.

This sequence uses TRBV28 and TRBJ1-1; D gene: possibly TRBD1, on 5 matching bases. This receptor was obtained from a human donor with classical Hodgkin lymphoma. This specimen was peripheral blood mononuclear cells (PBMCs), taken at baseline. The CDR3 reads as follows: CASFSGGEVAGTEAFF. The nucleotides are TGTGCCAGCTTTAGTGGGGGTGAGGTAGCGGGAACTGAAGCTTTCTTT.